The source of this TCR beta chain is a study of cytomegalovirus exposure and HLA in healthy donors. General study results and limits: The classifier reportedly diagnosed cytomegalovirus status with high sensitivity and specificity. Several V segments, TRBV6-2 and TRBV6-3 among them, could not be told apart and were dropped. Usually a TCR sequence was rare, but some public TCRs were found in many donors.

On this clone itself: Its antigen remains unidentified.

V gave up 1 base and J gave up 3 bases; unmatched junction bases: 7. This CDR3 contains 15 residues. Germline V gene sequence: CDR1 SGDLS, CDR2 YYNGEE. The PCR used 60 Vbeta and 13 Jbeta primers. Here immunoSEQ multiplex PCR was the method, and the copy in TCRdb shows in-frame clones only, minus some. This sample has fewer than 300,000 clones; 80% occur once, and the top ten carry over 0.3%. This TCR derives from a girl aged 2 to 9 in good health and CMV-seronegative. The chain carries TRBV9 and TRBJ2-7; 7 positions match TRBD1. Sequenced sample: PBMCs. CDR3 DNA sequence: TGTGCCAGCAGCGTAAACCGGGACAGTGACTACGAGCAGTACTTC. Protein sequence: CASSVNRDSDYEQYF. Together with reference TRBV9 and TRBJ2-7, the CDR3 gives the full variable domain: DSGVTQTPKHLITATGQRVTLRCSPRSGDLSVYWYQQSLDQGLQFLIQYYNGEERAKGNILERFSAQQFPDLHSELNLSSLELGDSALYFCASSVNRDSDYEQYFGPGTRLTVT.